The 15 T cell receptor beta chains given below trace back to one sample, sequenced in a study of blood T cells in healthy people across ages. Then a second PCR, running about 6 to 11 cycles, was carried out with a sample-barcoded 5' primer and a J-beta primer mix. TCRdb independently ran MiXCR on the 5' RACE reads; one entry per CDR3 protein. The sample carries 1,800,000 or so distinct CDR3 sequences, 30% to 40% recorded once. The sequencing input was blood. Receptors were obtained from a human donor in good health.

The CDR3 bases are TGTGCCATCACATCGGACAGGGAGGATGGCTACACCTTC. Translating gives CAITSDREDGYTF. The V gene is TRBV10-3, the J gene TRBJ1-2, with 8 nucleotides matching TRBD1. The CDR3 is 13 residues long. The V gene end was trimmed by 7 bases and the J gene end by 6 bases; junction bases not matched to a gene: 7. In germline, CDR1 is ENHRY, CDR2 SYGVKD.

The chain carries TRBV27 and TRBJ1-1, with unresolved D. Germline lookup yields CDR1 MNHEY and CDR2 SMNVEV (reference sequence). The V and J ends lost 8 bases and 1 base respectively, with 14 bases between them. The CDR3 runs 14 residues. The CDR3 bases are TGTGCCAGCGGGCCCGGGCTAGGGAACACTGAAGCTTTCTTT. Amino acid sequence: CASGPGLGNTEAFF.

The sample holds a few counts of this clonotype. The chain couples TRBV20-1 to TRBJ2-3; 9 nucleotides match TRBD2. This CDR3 contains 15 residues. CDR1 is DFQATT, CDR2 SNEGSKA, per germline (reference sequence). Germline trimming cut 1 base from V and 2 bases from J; bases unmatched to any gene: 4. The CDR3 DNA reads TGCAGTGCTAGAGTGCTAGCGGGGCCCACAGATACGCAGTATTTT. As protein: CSARVLAGPTDTQYF.

CDR3 DNA sequence: TGCAGTGCTACCCTTTGGGACACTGAAGCTTTCTTT. Its protein product is CSATLWDTEAFF. The rearrangement joins TRBV20-1 to TRBJ1-1; D remains ambiguous. Trimming took 4 bases from V and 3 from J, leaving 9 bases between them. The CDR3 totals 12 residues. Germline-derived CDR1 and CDR2 are DFQATT and SNEGSKA (reference sequence).

This chain uses TRBV6-6 with TRBJ2-7; TRBD2 might be the D (5 bases). Germline CDR1 reads MNHNY; CDR2 reads SVGAGI (reference sequence). The ends were cut back, 4 bases at V and 1 base at J, with 14 bases in the middle. The CDR3 totals 15 residues. The DNA of the CDR3 is TGTGCCAGCAGTTTCCCGGGAACTCCGTCCTACGAGCAGTACTTC. Its translation: CASSFPGTPSYEQYF.

A remark on this clonotype: A read error may account for a junction end that differs from germline. The chain employs TRBV5-6 and TRBJ2-3; possibly TRBD1 for D (6 bases). The CDR3 consists of 14 residues. The germline V gene has CDR1 SGHDT and CDR2 YYEEEE. CDR3 region: CVSSRTGNVGTQYF. As DNA, the CDR3 is TGTGTCAGCAGCCGTACAGGGAATGTAGGTACGCAGTATTTT.

The CDR3 is CSARERGRGIRGTQYF. The DNA for the CDR3 is TGCAGTGCTAGAGAGCGGGGGAGGGGGATTCGGGGGACCCAGTACTTC. This chain uses TRBV20-1 with TRBJ2-5; tentatively, D is TRBD2 (7 bases). Per the germline V gene, CDR1 is DFQATT and CDR2 is SNEGSKA (reference sequence). The germline V and J ends were trimmed by 0 bases and 7 bases, with 21 bases remaining between them. This CDR3 spans 16 amino acids.

This clonotype has only a few counts. The V call is TRBV7-9, the J call TRBJ2-1, with D perhaps matching TRBD2 (7 bases). This CDR3 contains 12 residues. Trimming left V 5 bases short and J 9 bases short, with 11 bases between. The germline gives CDR1 SEHNR, CDR2 FQNEAQ (reference sequence). CDR3 amino acids: CASSAGAGEQFF. CDR3 DNA sequence: TGTGCCAGCAGCGCGGGGGCCGGTGAGCAGTTCTTC.

The chain links TRBV12-3 or TRBV12-4 to TRBJ2-3; TRBD1 might be the D (6 bases). Trimming cost V 6 bases and J 2 bases, with 18 bases left between them. This CDR3 is built from 16 residues. The CDR3 coding sequence is TGTGCCAGCAGCTCCGACTGGACAGCCTACACAGATACGCAGTATTTT. As protein: CASSSDWTAYTDTQYF.

Here the CDR3 DNA reads TGCGCCAGCAGCTACTCTAGCGGAGACCGCGAGCAGTACTTC. The encoded protein is CASSYSSGDREQYF. The V and J genes are TRBV5-1 and TRBJ2-7, with TRBD2 matching 7 bases. The CDR3 is 14 residues long. After removal of 3 bases from V and 6 bases from J, the junction contained 9 bases not matched to a gene. In germline, CDR1 is SGHRS, CDR2 YFSETQ.

The CDR3, as DNA: TGCAGTGCGAGAAACAGGGGAATGGATGCCGCGAACATTCAGTACTTC. Translating gives CSARNRGMDAANIQYF. The chain joins TRBV20-1 to TRBJ2-4; 7 nucleotides line up with TRBD1. Germline CDR1 DFQATT, CDR2 SNEGSKA (reference sequence). This CDR3 is built from 16 residues. Trimming removed 6 bases from V and 7 bases from J; junction bases left unmatched: 18.

The V gene is TRBV4-1, the J gene TRBJ1-5; the D is unclear. V dropped 1 base and J dropped 0 bases, with 13 bases sitting between them. The CDR3 contains 17 residues. From germline, CDR1 is MGHRA and CDR2 YSYEKL. The CDR3 region has the DNA TGCGCCAGCAGCCAAGTTCCCCCAACAGATAGCAATCAGCCCCAGCATTTT. Translating gives CASSQVPPTDSNQPQHF.

A few counts support this clonotype. V usage is TRBV5-1 and J usage is TRBJ2-3; unclear D gene. Germline V gene lookup returns CDR1 SGHRS and CDR2 YFSETQ. Trimming removed 5 bases from V and 2 bases from J, with 9 bases in between. This CDR3 is built from 13 residues. CDR3 residues: CASRRRSTDTQYF. DNA for the CDR3: TGCGCCAGCAGGAGAAGGTCCACAGATACGCAGTATTTT.

The table lists this clonotype with a few counts. V is TRBV7-9 and J is TRBJ1-1; D possibly corresponds to TRBD1 (5 bases). Germline assignment: CDR1 SEHNR and CDR2 FQNEAQ (reference sequence). The CDR3 totals 17 residues. The V end lost 1 base, the J end lost 3 bases, and 18 bases lay between the germline ends. CDR3 bases: TGTGCCAGCAGCTTAGGGCCCTCGACAGATAGAGACACTGAAGCTTTCTTT. This translates into CASSLGPSTDRDTEAFF. The complete variable domain, with remaining parts taken from reference TRBV7-9 and TRBJ1-1, reads DTGVSQNPRHKITKRGQNVTFRCDPISEHNRLYWYRQTLGQGPEFLTYFQNEAQLEKSRLLSDRFSAERPKGSFSTLEIQRTEQGDSAMYLCASSLGPSTDRDTEAFFGQGTRLTVV.

The rearrangement links TRBV20-1 to TRBJ2-5; the D gene is possibly TRBD1 (6 bases). The end of the DNA fits TRBJ2-7 better, so the J call may be wrong. The CDR3 spans 12 residues. Germline CDR1 DFQATT, CDR2 SNEGSKA (reference sequence). The DNA of the CDR3 is TGCAGTGCTAAACAGGGATTTTGCGAGCAGTACTTC. It specifies CSAKQGFCEQYF.